The next 6 T cell receptor beta chains were all read from a single sample in a study of cytomegalovirus exposure and HLA in healthy donors. With 60 Vbeta and 13 Jbeta primers, the PCR was carried out. Profiled with immunoSEQ multiplex PCR; TCRdb holds only in-frame clones, not every one. The data hold about 120,000 clones, with approximately 75% observed a single time. Material for sequencing was PBMCs. These TCRs come from a man aged 35 to 55 in good health and CMV-seronegative.

This clone was recorded a few times. The chain joins TRBV10-1 to TRBJ2-7, with 9 bases matching TRBD1. Trimming took 0 bases from V and 7 from J; bases not matched to a gene: 4. Germline CDR1 is WNHNN and CDR2 is SYGVQD (reference sequence). The CDR3 has 14 amino acids. The CDR3 reads CASSESEGQGEQYF. The CDR3 DNA reads TGCGCCAGCAGTGAGTCGGAGGGACAGGGTGAGCAGTACTTC.

This clone showed up just a few times. In the same sample, other DNA sequences code for this CDR3. V is TRBV15 and J is TRBJ2-4; no clear D gene. Germline CDR1 and CDR2: LNHNV and YYDKDF (reference sequence). Trimming shortened V by 5 bases and J by 8 bases, and 13 bases separated the two germline ends. CDR3 length: 13 amino acids. Here the CDR3 reads CATSPRPADIQYF. The CDR3 bases are TGTGCCACCAGCCCTCGACCGGCGGACATTCAGTACTTC.

This clone was picked up a small number of times. The rearrangement joins TRBV7-8 to TRBJ2-1; 13 bases match TRBD2. Germline CDR1 and CDR2: SGHVS and FQNEAQ. V shed 5 bases, J shed 8 bases, and the junction held 6 bases outside the gene matches. The CDR3 spans 15 residues. The CDR3 loop reads CASSPRLAGGYEQFF. CDR3 DNA sequence: TGTGCCAGCAGCCCAAGACTAGCGGGGGGCTATGAGCAGTTCTTC.

This sequence joins TRBV18 and TRBJ2-1; D gene uncertain. This CDR3 is built from 15 residues. Trimming shortened V by 3 bases and J by 7 bases, and 16 bases separated the two germline ends. The germline V gene encodes CDR1 KGHSH and CDR2 LQKENI. This CDR3 is CASSPSRGSGNEQFF. CDR3 nucleotides: TGTGCCAGCTCACCGTCACGAGGCTCTGGGAATGAGCAGTTCTTC.

This clone appeared a few times. The chain employs TRBV5-1 and TRBJ2-5, with D uncertain. Germline V gives CDR1 SGHRS, CDR2 YFSETQ. V lost 2 bases, J lost 1 base, and 9 bases lay in between. The CDR3 contains 14 residues. This CDR3 reads CASSFTAAQETQYF. In DNA, the CDR3 is TGCGCCAGCAGCTTCACGGCGGCCCAAGAGACCCAGTACTTC.

The V gene is TRBV7-9, the J gene TRBJ2-3; 9 nucleotides align to TRBD2. This CDR3 has 14 amino acids. V dropped 4 bases and J dropped 6; count of bases not matched to a gene: 5. Germline values: CDR1 SEHNR, CDR2 FQNEAQ (reference sequence). CDR3 sequence: CASSSGLAWDTQYF. The CDR3 DNA follows: TGTGCCAGCAGCTCTGGACTAGCGTGGGATACGCAGTATTTT. The full variable domain, with the rest looked up from reference TRBV7-9 and TRBJ2-3, is DTGVSQNPRHKITKRGQNVTFRCDPISEHNRLYWYRQTLGQGPEFLTYFQNEAQLEKSRLLSDRFSAERPKGSFSTLEIQRTEQGDSAMYLCASSSGLAWDTQYFGPGTRLTVL.